This TCR beta chain was sequenced in a study of blood T cell repertoires in COVID-19. On the study more broadly: Donors in the United States, Italy and Spain gave samples during acute or convalescent COVID-19. PBMCs, B-cell-depleted T cells, or T cells provided the cDNA or gDNA that made up the material.

CDR3 length equals 13 residues. CDR1 WSHSY and CDR2 SAAADI come from the germline V gene. Trimming took 5 bases from V and 4 from J, leaving 9 bases between them. Study processing details: It was from reference gene primer amplification that nucleated cell counts were estimated. Generated by immunoSEQ multiplex PCR, the TCRdb table keeps only in-frame clones and is missing some. The DNA gave D and trimming, while V, J and clone size come from that table. The data show under 350,000 clones, about 89% seen once. The sequence was obtained from a man aged 35 to 55 with acute or convalescent COVID-19. Sequenced: peripheral blood. This chain connects TRBV10-2 to TRBJ2-1; a weak D match, TRBD1 (5 bases). For the CDR3, the DNA is TGCGCCAGCAGTCCCCAGGGATACAATGAGCAGTTCTTC. It is translated as CASSPQGYNEQFF.